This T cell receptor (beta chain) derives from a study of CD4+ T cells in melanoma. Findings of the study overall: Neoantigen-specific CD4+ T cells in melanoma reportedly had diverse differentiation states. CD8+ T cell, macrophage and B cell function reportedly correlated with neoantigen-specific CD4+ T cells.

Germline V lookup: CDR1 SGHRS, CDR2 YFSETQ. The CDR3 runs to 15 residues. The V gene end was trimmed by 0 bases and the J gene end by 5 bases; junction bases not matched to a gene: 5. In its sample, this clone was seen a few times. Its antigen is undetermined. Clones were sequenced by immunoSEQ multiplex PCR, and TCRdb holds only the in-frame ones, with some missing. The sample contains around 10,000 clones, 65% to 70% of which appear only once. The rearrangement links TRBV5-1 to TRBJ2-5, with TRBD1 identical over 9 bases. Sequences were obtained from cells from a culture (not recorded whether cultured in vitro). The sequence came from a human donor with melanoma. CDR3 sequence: CASSLVGQGGETQYF. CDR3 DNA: TGCGCCAGCAGCTTGGTGGGACAGGGAGGGGAGACCCAGTACTTC.